The sequence of this T cell receptor (beta chain) was determined in a study of T cells in Graves' hyperthyroidism and ophthalmopathy. TCR beta CDR3 regions were amplified from RNA transcripts. Researchers ran a first-round RT-PCR on the TCR CDR3 using the HTBI primer set. TCRdb used MiXCR to reprocess the multiplex PCR reads, holding one entry per CDR3 protein. The table records about 590,000 distinct CDR3 sequences, 15% to 19% of them present only once. This clonotype has ten or more counts. A lack of ophthalmopathy progression within 18 months defined stable Graves' hyperthyroidism. Under 12 ml fresh peripheral blood yielded the PBMCs. V gave up 6 bases and J gave up 7 bases, with 19 bases separating them. The germline gives CDR1 MNHEY, CDR2 SMNVEV (reference sequence). The CDR3 spans 15 residues.

The sequenced sample was blood. This receptor was obtained from a woman in her twenties or thirties with Graves' hyperthyroidism. The J gene is TRBJ2-1, the V gene TRBV27; a possible D gene is TRBD2 (6 bases). The CDR3: CASRPPGRLVNEQFF. In DNA form, the CDR3 reads TGTGCCAGCAGGCCCCCCGGAAGACTAGTTAATGAGCAGTTCTTC.